This T cell receptor (beta chain) comes out of a study of T cells in Graves' hyperthyroidism and ophthalmopathy. This clonotype was seen many times. The antigen is undetermined. The CDR3 runs 13 residues. The germline V gene encodes CDR1 MNHNS and CDR2 SASEGT. The V and J ends lost 7 bases and 8 bases, in that order; junction bases with no gene match: 6. Authors of the study amplified TCR beta CDR3 regions from RNA transcripts. When the TCR CDR3 underwent first-round RT-PCR, the HTBI primer set was used. From the multiplex PCR reads, TCRdb called clonotypes with MiXCR, one entry per CDR3 protein. The data show about 290,000 distinct CDR3 sequences, about 13% seen once. Study observations and caveats: Most clonotypes expanded in the thyroid (above 0.001) were also present in blood.

This TCR derives from a woman aged 40-49 years with Graves' hyperthyroidism. The V gene is TRBV6-1, the J gene TRBJ1-5; the match to TRBD1 covers 9 bases. The sequenced sample consisted of blood. CDR3 in DNA: TGTGCCAGCACCGGACAGGGGCATGAGCCCCAGCATTTT. Its translation is CASTGQGHEPQHF.